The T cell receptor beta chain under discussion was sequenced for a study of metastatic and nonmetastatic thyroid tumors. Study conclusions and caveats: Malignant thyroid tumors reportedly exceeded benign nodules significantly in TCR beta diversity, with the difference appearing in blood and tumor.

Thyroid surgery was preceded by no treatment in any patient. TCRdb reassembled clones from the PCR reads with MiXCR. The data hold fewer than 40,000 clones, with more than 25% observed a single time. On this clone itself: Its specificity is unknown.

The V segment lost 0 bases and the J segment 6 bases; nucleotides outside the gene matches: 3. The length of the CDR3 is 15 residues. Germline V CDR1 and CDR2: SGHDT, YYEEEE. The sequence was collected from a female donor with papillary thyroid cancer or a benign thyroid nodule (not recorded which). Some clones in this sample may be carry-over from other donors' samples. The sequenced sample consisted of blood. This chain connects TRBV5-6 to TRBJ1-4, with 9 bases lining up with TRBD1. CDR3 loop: CASSLVGDRDEKLFF. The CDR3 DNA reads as TGTGCCAGCAGCTTGGTAGGGGACAGGGATGAAAAACTGTTTTTT.